The rows below give T cell receptor beta chains drawn from one sample of a study of metastatic and nonmetastatic thyroid tumors. Through MiXCR, TCRdb re-clonotyped the PCR reads. The sample has 3,000 to 5,000 clones, less than 35% seen once. The sequenced sample consisted of adjacent normal tissue. These receptors originate from a female donor with papillary thyroid cancer or a benign thyroid nodule (not recorded which). Some clones in this sample may be carry-over from other donors' samples. The CDR3 runs from the conserved cysteine through the conserved F or W. Each record gives: D gene, J gene, clone size, V gene, CDR3 DNA, CDR3 protein. D genes are given only for firm matches. Expanded clones get a size class; other rows say once, few or many, or leave the size out.

D gene: TRBD1
J gene: TRBJ2-1
clone size: NA
V gene: TRBV5-1
CDR3 DNA: TGCGCCAGCAGCTTGGAGGACAGGGGTAATGAGCAGTTCTTC
CDR3 protein: CASSLEDRGNEQFF

D gene: NA
J gene: TRBJ1-5
clone size: NA
V gene: TRBV30
CDR3 DNA: TGTGCCTGGAGTGTATCAGGGGCGAGCAATCAGCCCCAGCATTTT
CDR3 protein: CAWSVSGASNQPQHF

D gene: TRBD2
J gene: TRBJ2-1
clone size: medium-sized
V gene: TRBV20-1
CDR3 DNA: TGCAGTGCTATCGGGACTAGCGGGAGAGTCACCTACAATGAGCAGTTCTTC
CDR3 protein: CSAIGTSGRVTYNEQFF

D gene: TRBD2
J gene: TRBJ2-2
clone size: NA
V gene: TRBV27
CDR3 DNA: TGTGCCAGCAGTTCTATTGGGACTAGCGGATTCGAGGACACCGGGGAGCTGTTTTTT
CDR3 protein: CASSSIGTSGFEDTGELFF

D gene: NA
J gene: TRBJ1-2
clone size: NA
V gene: TRBV6-1
CDR3 DNA: TGTGCCAGCAGCCCCAGACAGAGTAATGGCTACACCTTC
CDR3 protein: CASSPRQSNGYTF

D gene: TRBD1
J gene: TRBJ2-7
clone size: NA
V gene: TRBV5-4
CDR3 DNA: TGTGCCAGCAGCTTTCAACAGGGGGTAAATAACGAGCAGTACTTC
CDR3 protein: CASSFQQGVNNEQYF

D gene: TRBD2
J gene: TRBJ2-3
clone size: medium-sized
V gene: TRBV18
CDR3 DNA: TGTGCCAGCTCACTTACTAGCGGGAGTAAAACAGATACGCAGTATTTT
CDR3 protein: CASSLTSGSKTDTQYF

D gene: NA
J gene: TRBJ2-7
clone size: NA
V gene: TRBV20-1
CDR3 DNA: TGCAGTGCTAGACCGTCTAGCGCCCTGGGGCAGTACTTC
CDR3 protein: CSARPSSALGQYF

D gene: NA
J gene: TRBJ1-4
clone size: once
V gene: TRBV5-4
CDR3 DNA: TGTGCCAGCAGCTTGAGAGGCCAGGGTAGTAATGAAAAACTGTTTTTT
CDR3 protein: CASSLRGQGSNEKLFF

D gene: TRBD2
J gene: TRBJ2-5
clone size: few
V gene: TRBV20-1
CDR3 DNA: TGCAGTGCTCCCGGGACTAGCGTAGGCCAAGAGACCCAGTACTTC
CDR3 protein: CSAPGTSVGQETQYF

D gene: NA
J gene: TRBJ1-6
clone size: NA
V gene: TRBV6-2/TRBV6-3
CDR3 DNA: TGTGCCAGCACCTCAGGAACCCCGGCCAATTCACCCCTCCACTTT
CDR3 protein: CASTSGTPANSPLHF

D gene: TRBD2
J gene: TRBJ2-1
clone size: many
V gene: TRBV20-1
CDR3 DNA: TGCAGTGCCCGTAGCGGGATAAGGGATGAGCAGTTCTTC
CDR3 protein: CSARSGIRDEQFF

D gene: NA
J gene: TRBJ1-2
clone size: NA
V gene: TRBV7-8
CDR3 DNA: TGTGCCAGCAGCTTAGACGGACAGTCCACTGGTCGACATGGCTACACCTTC
CDR3 protein: CASSLDGQSTGRHGYTF

D gene: TRBD1
J gene: TRBJ1-4
clone size: medium-sized
V gene: TRBV5-1
CDR3 DNA: TGCGCCAGCAGCTTGATACAGGGGGCGGGAGAAAAACTGTTTTTT
CDR3 protein: CASSLIQGAGEKLFF

D gene: TRBD1
J gene: TRBJ1-2
clone size: large
V gene: TRBV6-1
CDR3 DNA: TGTGCCACCCACTATGGGGCCGGGACAGGGTACTATGGCTACACCTTC
CDR3 protein: CATHYGAGTGYYGYTF

D gene: NA
J gene: TRBJ2-3
clone size: few
V gene: TRBV6-2/TRBV6-3
CDR3 DNA: TGTGCCAGCACAGATACGCAGTATTTT
CDR3 protein: CASTDTQYF

D gene: NA
J gene: TRBJ1-1
clone size: large
V gene: TRBV19
CDR3 DNA: TGTGCCAGTTCCCCCGCGGGGGTGAACACTGAAGCTTTCTTT
CDR3 protein: CASSPAGVNTEAFF

D gene: TRBD1
J gene: TRBJ2-7
clone size: NA
V gene: TRBV20-1
CDR3 DNA: TGCAGTGCGCTACAGACAGGGGGTCTCTCCTACGAGCAGTACTTC
CDR3 protein: CSALQTGGLSYEQYF

D gene: TRBD1
J gene: TRBJ2-2
clone size: few
V gene: TRBV28
CDR3 DNA: TGTGCCAGCAGTTGTACGGACAGGGTGAACACCGGGGAGCTGTTTTTT
CDR3 protein: CASSCTDRVNTGELFF

D gene: TRBD2
J gene: TRBJ2-1
clone size: once
V gene: TRBV7-3
CDR3 DNA: TGTGCCAGCAGCCCGGAGGGCGGGAGGGCCCGGTCAAATGAGCAGTTCTTC
CDR3 protein: CASSPEGGRARSNEQFF

D gene: TRBD2
J gene: TRBJ2-1
clone size: NA
V gene: TRBV11-2
CDR3 DNA: TGTGCCAGCAGCTCGACTAGCGGAGCCTACAATGAGCAGTTCTTC
CDR3 protein: CASSSTSGAYNEQFF

D gene: NA
J gene: TRBJ2-2
clone size: NA
V gene: TRBV5-6
CDR3 DNA: TGTGCCAGCAGCTTATTGATAGGGGAGCAAATCACCGGGGAGCTGTTTTTT
CDR3 protein: CASSLLIGEQITGELFF

D gene: NA
J gene: TRBJ2-1
clone size: few
V gene: TRBV11-2
CDR3 DNA: TGTGCCAGCAGCGCACGACTCGGCGGCTCCTACAATGAGCAGTTCTTC
CDR3 protein: CASSARLGGSYNEQFF

D gene: NA
J gene: TRBJ1-6
clone size: NA
V gene: TRBV12-3/TRBV12-4
CDR3 DNA: TGTGCCAGCAGTTCACACCCGGGACGGATGTATAATTCACCCCTCCACTTT
CDR3 protein: CASSSHPGRMYNSPLHF

D gene: NA
J gene: TRBJ1-2
clone size: NA
V gene: TRBV2
CDR3 DNA: TGTGCCAGCAGTGGAGCATACGGTTACTATGGCTACACCTTC
CDR3 protein: CASSGAYGYYGYTF

D gene: TRBD2
J gene: TRBJ2-7
clone size: NA
V gene: TRBV30
CDR3 DNA: TGTGCCTGGAGTGTATCTAGCGGGAACGAGCAGTACTTC
CDR3 protein: CAWSVSSGNEQYF

D gene: NA
J gene: TRBJ1-4
clone size: NA
V gene: TRBV5-1
CDR3 DNA: TGCGCCAGCAGGGAGACGACAGCAACTAATGAAAAACTGTTTTTT
CDR3 protein: CASRETTATNEKLFF

D gene: TRBD1
J gene: TRBJ1-1
clone size: few
V gene: TRBV6-1
CDR3 DNA: TGTGCCAGCATGGACCCCGGGACAGCCAACACTGAAGCTTTCTTT
CDR3 protein: CASMDPGTANTEAFF

D gene: TRBD2
J gene: TRBJ2-7
clone size: NA
V gene: TRBV5-6
CDR3 DNA: TGTGCCAGCAGCTGGGGGGGAGCGGTGAGCTCCTACGAGCAGTACTTC
CDR3 protein: CASSWGGAVSSYEQYF

D gene: TRBD1
J gene: TRBJ1-5
clone size: NA
V gene: TRBV7-2
CDR3 DNA: TGTGCCAGCAGCTTAGCGGTACAGGGGGCAAGTGGCAATCAGCCCCAGCATTTT
CDR3 protein: CASSLAVQGASGNQPQHF

D gene: TRBD2
J gene: TRBJ2-5
clone size: NA
V gene: TRBV6-1
CDR3 DNA: TGTGCCAGCAGTGAAGCCGAATTTAGCGGGACGTACCAAGAGACCCAGTACTTC
CDR3 protein: CASSEAEFSGTYQETQYF

D gene: TRBD1
J gene: TRBJ2-7
clone size: large
V gene: TRBV27
CDR3 DNA: TGTGCCAGCAGTCTTCATCCGACAGGGGGCGACGAGCAGTACTTC
CDR3 protein: CASSLHPTGGDEQYF

D gene: TRBD1
J gene: TRBJ2-1
clone size: many
V gene: TRBV20-1
CDR3 DNA: TGCAGTGCTAGAGCCGGCGGGACAGGGGAAAATATTGATGAGCAGTTCTTC
CDR3 protein: CSARAGGTGENIDEQFF

D gene: NA
J gene: TRBJ1-2
clone size: few
V gene: TRBV10-3
CDR3 DNA: TGTGCCATCAGGAGACAAAACTATGGCTACACCTTC
CDR3 protein: CAIRRQNYGYTF

D gene: TRBD2
J gene: TRBJ2-1
clone size: NA
V gene: TRBV6-1
CDR3 DNA: TGTGCCAGCAGTCCGGGACTAGCGAGATACAATGAGCAGTTCTTC
CDR3 protein: CASSPGLARYNEQFF

D gene: NA
J gene: TRBJ2-2
clone size: medium-sized
V gene: TRBV7-9
CDR3 DNA: TGTGCCAGCAGGCCCGGGACTGCGAACACCGGGGAGCTGTTTTTT
CDR3 protein: CASRPGTANTGELFF

D gene: TRBD2
J gene: TRBJ2-1
clone size: NA
V gene: TRBV11-2
CDR3 DNA: TGTGCCAGCAGCTTAGGATTAGTGGGGGGACTAGCGGGTGAGCAGTTCTTC
CDR3 protein: CASSLGLVGGLAGEQFF